This record looks at one T cell receptor (beta chain) sequence and its context. This sample was included in a study of blood T cell repertoires in COVID-19. Turning to the study itself: COVID-19 samples from acute and convalescent phases originated in the United States, Italy and Spain. In each case, the material was cDNA or gDNA derived from T cells, B-cell-depleted T cells, or PBMCs.

The CDR3 consists of 14 residues. Germline assignment: CDR1 MNHNY and CDR2 SVGAGI (reference sequence). Trimming took off 10 bases at V and 0 bases at J, with 15 bases between the two ends. Data came from immunoSEQ multiplex PCR; TCRdb stores just in-frame clones and leaves some out. The data contain around 74,000 clones, roughly 85% of them singletons. The source material was peripheral blood. The chain uses TRBV6-6 and TRBJ1-1; D unresolved. This receptor was obtained from a man under 40 with acute or convalescent COVID-19. CDR3 bases: TGTGCCACTTTACCTGCGGGCCTGAACACTGAAGCTTTCTTT. Protein product: CATLPAGLNTEAFF.